The rows below give T cell receptor beta chains drawn from one sample of a study of cytomegalovirus exposure and HLA in healthy donors. Libraries were prepared by immunoSEQ multiplex PCR; TCRdb keeps only in-frame clonotypes and omits some of them. The sample shows roughly 52,000 clones, approximately 52% of them seen only once. The sequenced material came from PBMCs. These receptors were taken from a human donor in good health. Both conserved end residues are part of each CDR3. The order of the fields is V gene, clone size, J gene, D gene, CDR3 protein, CDR3 DNA. The D gene is left open where the match is weak. Clone size is shown for a subset of rows, as once, few, many or a class of expanded clone.

TRBV6-1,once,TRBJ1-1,NA,CASSGERGREAFF,TGTGCCAGCAGCGGAGAACGTGGCCGTGAAGCTTTCTTT
TRBV5-1,once,TRBJ2-7,NA,CASSLARAYEQYF,TGCGCCAGCAGCTTGGCCAGGGCCTACGAGCAGTACTTC
TRBV27,NA,TRBJ1-1,NA,CASSSYRTTEAFF,TGTGCCAGCAGTTCCTACCGAACCACTGAAGCTTTCTTT
TRBV19,few,TRBJ1-2,NA,CASRLRQGKNYGYTF,TGTGCCAGTAGGCTTAGGCAGGGGAAGAACTATGGCTACACCTTC
TRBV4-3,NA,TRBJ2-7,TRBD2,CASSQDGSGGAISYEQYF,TGCGCCAGCAGCCAAGATGGGAGCGGGGGGGCCATCTCCTACGAGCAGTACTTC
TRBV4-2,few,TRBJ2-7,TRBD2,CASSQDRVAGGPFLSYEQYF,TGTGCCAGCAGCCAAGATCGTGTGGCGGGGGGGCCATTTTTATCCTACGAGCAGTACTTC
TRBV6-5,few,TRBJ1-1,NA,CASSYSLIQAEAFF,TGTGCCAGCAGTTACTCACTGATCCAGGCAGAAGCTTTCTTT
TRBV7-9,NA,TRBJ2-3,TRBD2,CASLRAGNTDTQYF,TGTGCCAGCCTGAGAGCGGGGAACACAGATACGCAGTATTTT
TRBV19,NA,TRBJ1-1,TRBD1,CASSINRGNTEAFF,TGTGCCAGTAGTATTAACAGGGGGAACACTGAAGCTTTCTTT
TRBV5-1,NA,TRBJ1-6,NA,CASSKSTGGEGSPLHF,TGCGCCAGCAGCAAATCGACAGGCGGTGAGGGTTCACCCCTCCACTTT
TRBV11-2,NA,TRBJ2-2,TRBD1,CASSSQGASTGELFF,TGTGCCAGCAGCTCACAGGGGGCCAGCACCGGGGAGCTGTTTTTT
TRBV30,NA,TRBJ1-5,NA,CAWKRGNQPQHF,TGTGCCTGGAAGCGGGGGAATCAGCCCCAGCATTTT
TRBV30,few,TRBJ2-7,NA,CAWRTSGEQYF,TGTGCCTGGAGAACCAGCGGCGAGCAGTACTTC
TRBV14,NA,TRBJ2-3,NA,CASSQDRRGFRRDTQYF,TGTGCCAGCAGCCAAGATCGTCGAGGGTTTAGAAGGGATACGCAGTATTTT
TRBV5-4,NA,TRBJ2-7,NA,CASSLDPSYEQYF,TGTGCCAGCAGCTTGGATCCTTCCTACGAGCAGTACTTC
TRBV7-2,NA,TRBJ1-2,TRBD1,CASSPQGAFNYGYTF,TGTGCCAGCAGCCCACAGGGGGCATTTAACTATGGCTACACCTTC
TRBV6-5,NA,TRBJ2-1,NA,CASSLTDFSYNEQFF,TGTGCCAGCAGTTTGACCGACTTTTCGTACAATGAGCAGTTCTTC
TRBV7-9,few,TRBJ2-7,NA,CASSFDGSSYEQYF,TGTGCCAGCAGCTTCGATGGGAGCTCCTACGAGCAGTACTTC
TRBV7-2,NA,TRBJ2-7,NA,CASSFPGSTYEQYF,TGTGCCAGCAGCTTCCCGGGGTCCACCTACGAGCAGTACTTC
TRBV2,NA,TRBJ2-2,NA,CASRNKIGREDQGVISTGELFF,TGTGCCAGCAGAAACAAAATCGGCCGCGAGGACCAGGGTGTCATCAGCACCGGGGAGCTGTTTTTT
TRBV30,NA,TRBJ2-4,NA,CAWSEGTRDIQYF,TGTGCCTGGAGTGAGGGGACAAGAGACATTCAGTACTTC
TRBV14,NA,TRBJ2-7,NA,CASSQNGFGSPSYEQYF,TGTGCCAGCAGCCAAAACGGCTTCGGGTCACCCTCCTACGAGCAGTACTTC
TRBV6-6,few,TRBJ1-1,NA,CASNQQGSTEAFF,TGTGCCAGCAATCAACAGGGTAGCACTGAAGCTTTCTTT
TRBV19,NA,TRBJ2-3,TRBD2,CASSMLAGITDTQYF,TGTGCCAGTAGTATGCTAGCGGGGATCACAGATACGCAGTATTTT
TRBV2,NA,TRBJ1-4,NA,CASSLTRQGVNEKLFF,TGTGCCAGCAGCCTCACGCGTCAGGGTGTTAATGAAAAACTGTTTTTT
TRBV14,NA,TRBJ1-5,NA,CASSQSNQPQHF,TGTGCCAGCAGCCAATCTAATCAGCCCCAGCATTTT
TRBV27,few,TRBJ2-3,NA,CASSLGYGTDTQYF,TGTGCCAGCAGTTTAGGTTACGGGACAGATACGCAGTATTTT
TRBV28,NA,TRBJ1-2,NA,CASSSSGYGYTF,TGTGCCAGCAGCTCCTCGGGCTATGGCTACACCTTC
TRBV11-2,NA,TRBJ2-3,TRBD1,CATRTGITDTQYF,TGTGCCACTCGGACAGGGATCACAGATACGCAGTATTTT